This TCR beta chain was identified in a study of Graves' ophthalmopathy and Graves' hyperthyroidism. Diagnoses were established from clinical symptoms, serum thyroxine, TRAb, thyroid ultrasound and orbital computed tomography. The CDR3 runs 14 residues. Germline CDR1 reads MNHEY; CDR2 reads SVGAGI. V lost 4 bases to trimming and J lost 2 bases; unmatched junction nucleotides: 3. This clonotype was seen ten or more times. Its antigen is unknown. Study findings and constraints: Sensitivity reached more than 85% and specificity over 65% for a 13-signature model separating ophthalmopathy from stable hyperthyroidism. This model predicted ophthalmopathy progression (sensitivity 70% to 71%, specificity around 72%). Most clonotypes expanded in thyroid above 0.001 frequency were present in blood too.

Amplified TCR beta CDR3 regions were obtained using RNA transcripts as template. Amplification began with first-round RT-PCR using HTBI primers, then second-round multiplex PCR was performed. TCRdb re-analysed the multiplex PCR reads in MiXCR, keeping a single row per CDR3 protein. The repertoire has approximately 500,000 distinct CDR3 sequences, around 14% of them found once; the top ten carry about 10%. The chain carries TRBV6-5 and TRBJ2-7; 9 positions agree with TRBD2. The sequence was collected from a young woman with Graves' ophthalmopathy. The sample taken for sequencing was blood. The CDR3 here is CASSLAGEAYEQYF. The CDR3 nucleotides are TGTGCCAGCAGTTTAGCGGGAGAGGCCTACGAGCAGTACTTC.